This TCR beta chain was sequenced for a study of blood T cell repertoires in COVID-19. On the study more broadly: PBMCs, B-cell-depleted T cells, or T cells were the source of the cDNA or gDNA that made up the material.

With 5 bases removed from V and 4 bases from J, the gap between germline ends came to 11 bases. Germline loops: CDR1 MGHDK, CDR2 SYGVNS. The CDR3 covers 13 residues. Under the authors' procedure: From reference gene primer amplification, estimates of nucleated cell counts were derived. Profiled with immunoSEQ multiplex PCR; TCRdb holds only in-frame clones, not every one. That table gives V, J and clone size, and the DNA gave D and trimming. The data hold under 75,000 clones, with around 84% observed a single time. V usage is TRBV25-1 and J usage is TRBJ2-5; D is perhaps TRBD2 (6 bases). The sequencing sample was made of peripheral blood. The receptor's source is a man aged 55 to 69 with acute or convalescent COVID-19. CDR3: CASSTGVGETQYF. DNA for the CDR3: TGTGCCAGCAGTACGGGAGTGGGAGAGACCCAGTACTTC.